This T cell receptor (beta chain) was captured by sequencing in a study of T cell changes during pregnancy in multiple sclerosis. Some clones are missing from TCRdb's copy, which holds only in-frame ones; the method was immunoSEQ multiplex PCR. This table has fewer than 50,000 clones, less than 90% appearing once. V was pared by 3 bases and J by 2 bases, with 15 bases of the junction left unmatched. There are 19 residues in the CDR3. Germline V gene lookup returns CDR1 LNHDA and CDR2 SQIVND (reference sequence). The sequencing here drew on CD4+ T cells from peripheral blood mononuclear cells, taken in the first trimester of pregnancy. The sequence was collected from a female donor with multiple sclerosis, enrolled in a pregnancy study. This rearrangement joins TRBV19 to TRBJ2-7; TRBD1 agrees at 11 bases. CDR3 protein: CASSMARTGGFLVPYEQYF. Here the CDR3 DNA reads TGTGCCAGTAGTATGGCGCGGACAGGGGGCTTTCTTGTACCCTACGAGCAGTACTTC.